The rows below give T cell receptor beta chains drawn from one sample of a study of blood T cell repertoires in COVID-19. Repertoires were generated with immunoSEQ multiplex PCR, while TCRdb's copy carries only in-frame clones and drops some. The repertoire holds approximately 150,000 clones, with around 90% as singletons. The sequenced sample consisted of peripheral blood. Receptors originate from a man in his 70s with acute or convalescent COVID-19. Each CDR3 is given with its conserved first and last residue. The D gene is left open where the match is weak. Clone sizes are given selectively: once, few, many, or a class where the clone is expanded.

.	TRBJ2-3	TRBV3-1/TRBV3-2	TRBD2	CASSQGGGLARDTQYF	TGTGCCAGCAGCCAAGGAGGGGGACTAGCGAGAGATACGCAGTATTTT
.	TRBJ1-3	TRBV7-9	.	CASSLTQGFSGNTIYF	TGTGCCAGCAGCTTAACCCAGGGTTTCTCTGGAAACACCATATATTTT
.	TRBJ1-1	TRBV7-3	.	CASSLTQYTEAFF	TGTGCCAGCAGCTTAACTCAGTACACTGAAGCTTTCTTT
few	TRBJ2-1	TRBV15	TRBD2	CATSRGLAGAYNEQFF	TGTGCCACCAGCAGGGGACTAGCGGGGGCCTACAATGAGCAGTTCTTC
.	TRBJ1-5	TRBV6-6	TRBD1	CASTRAGTGRDQPQHF	TGTGCCAGCACCCGAGCCGGGACAGGGAGGGATCAGCCCCAGCATTTT
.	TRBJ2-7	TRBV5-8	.	CASSLGRGFRREQYF	TGTGCCAGCAGCTTGGGAAGGGGATTTCGCAGGGAGCAGTACTTC
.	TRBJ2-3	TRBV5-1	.	CASSPWTTTDTQYF	TGCGCCAGCAGCCCGTGGACTACCACAGATACGCAGTATTTT
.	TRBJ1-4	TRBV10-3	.	CAISESGATNEKLFF	TGTGCCATCAGTGAGTCGGGGGCCACAAATGAAAAACTGTTTTTT
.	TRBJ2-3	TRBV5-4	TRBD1	CASSPGFDRVPDTQYF	TGTGCCAGCAGCCCGGGATTCGACAGGGTCCCAGATACGCAGTATTTT
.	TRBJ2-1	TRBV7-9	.	CASSVDRRNEQFF	TGTGCCAGCAGCGTCGACAGAAGAAATGAGCAGTTCTTC
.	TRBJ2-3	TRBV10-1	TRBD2	CASSEGSGGPTDTQYF	TGCGCCAGCAGTGAGGGGAGCGGGGGCCCCACAGATACGCAGTATTTT
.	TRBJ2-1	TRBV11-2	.	CASSLALELAQIGEQFF	TGTGCCAGCAGCTTAGCCCTGGAACTAGCACAAATCGGTGAGCAGTTCTTC
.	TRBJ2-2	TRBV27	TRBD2	CASSRFPGLAGGPDGELFF	TGTGCCAGCAGCCGCTTTCCGGGACTAGCGGGAGGGCCGGACGGGGAGCTGTTTTTT
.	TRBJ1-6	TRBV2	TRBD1	CASSEQGGRNSPLHF	TGTGCCAGCAGTGAGCAGGGGGGACGTAATTCACCCCTCCACTTT
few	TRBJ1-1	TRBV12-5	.	CASKGGVGTEAFF	TGTGCTAGTAAGGGGGGGGTTGGAACTGAAGCTTTCTTT
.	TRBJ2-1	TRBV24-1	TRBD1	CATSDNRGPSEQFF	TGTGCCACCAGTGACAACAGGGGGCCTAGTGAGCAGTTCTTC
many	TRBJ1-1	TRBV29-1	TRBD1	CSAQGQLNTEAFF	TGCAGCGCCCAGGGACAGCTGAACACTGAAGCTTTCTTT
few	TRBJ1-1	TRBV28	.	CASSSRIGGMNTEAFF	TGTGCCAGCAGTTCCCGGATAGGGGGTATGAACACTGAAGCTTTCTTT
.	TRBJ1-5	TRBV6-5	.	CASSYGRDDQPQHF	TGTGCCAGCAGTTACGGCAGGGATGATCAGCCCCAGCATTTT
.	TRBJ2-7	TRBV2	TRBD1	CASNGQGAGEQYF	TGTGCCAGCAATGGCCAGGGGGCTGGGGAGCAGTACTTC
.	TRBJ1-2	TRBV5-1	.	CASSLGQLDGYTF	TGCGCCAGCAGCTTGGGACAGCTAGATGGCTACACCTTC
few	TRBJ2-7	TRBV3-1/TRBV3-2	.	CASSPPGSYEQYF	TGTGCCAGCAGCCCCCCAGGCTCCTACGAGCAGTACTTC
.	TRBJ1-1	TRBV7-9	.	CASSTGSGNTEAFF	TGTGCCAGCAGTACAGGGAGTGGGAACACTGAAGCTTTCTTT
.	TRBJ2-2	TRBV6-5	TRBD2	CASGWTSGSAGELFF	TGTGCCAGCGGGTGGACTAGCGGGAGCGCCGGGGAGCTGTTTTTT
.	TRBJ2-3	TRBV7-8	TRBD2	CASSLVRLAGTTSTDTQYF	TGTGCCAGCAGCTTAGTTAGGCTAGCGGGAACTACTAGCACAGATACGCAGTATTTT
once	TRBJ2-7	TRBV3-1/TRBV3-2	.	CASSRNAGRMHEQYF	TGTGCCAGCAGCCGAAATGCCGGGAGAATGCACGAGCAGTACTTC
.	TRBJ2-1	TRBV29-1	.	CSVGSGGSYNEQFF	TGCAGCGTCGGGAGTGGGGGCTCCTACAATGAGCAGTTCTTC
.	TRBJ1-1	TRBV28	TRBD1	CASKDRETEAFF	TGTGCCAGCAAGGACAGGGAAACTGAAGCTTTCTTT
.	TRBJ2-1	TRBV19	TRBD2	CASSIAGGSSYNEQFF	TGTGCCAGTAGTATAGCGGGCGGGAGCTCCTACAATGAGCAGTTCTTC
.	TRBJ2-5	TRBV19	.	CASSPDRYQETQYF	TGTGCCAGTAGTCCTGACAGGTACCAAGAGACCCAGTACTTC
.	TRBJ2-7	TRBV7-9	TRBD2	CASSQLAGPSYEQYF	TGTGCCAGCAGCCAACTAGCGGGCCCCTCCTACGAGCAGTACTTC
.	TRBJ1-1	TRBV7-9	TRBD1	CASSPQGAGTEAFF	TGTGCCAGCAGCCCCCAGGGGGCAGGCACTGAAGCTTTCTTT
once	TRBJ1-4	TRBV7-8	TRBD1	CASSSTTGVSTNEKLFF	TGTGCCAGCAGCTCTACGACAGGGGTTTCAACTAATGAAAAACTGTTTTTT
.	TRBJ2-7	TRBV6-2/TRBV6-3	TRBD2	CASSWEGLSYEQYF	TGTGCCAGCAGTTGGGAGGGCCTCTCCTACGAGCAGTACTTC
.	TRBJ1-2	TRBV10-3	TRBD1	CAITGTGGDGYTF	TGTGCCATCACCGGGACAGGGGGCGATGGCTACACCTTC
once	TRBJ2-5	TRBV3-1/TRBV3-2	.	CASSQTERSTTQYF	TGTGCCAGCAGCCAGACGGAGCGATCGACGACCCAGTACTTC
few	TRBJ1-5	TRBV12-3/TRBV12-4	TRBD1	CASSSGQLQPQHF	TGTGCCAGCAGTTCGGGACAGCTCCAGCCCCAGCATTTT
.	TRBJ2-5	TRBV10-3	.	CAISDTNRPIQETQYF	TGTGCCATCAGTGATACCAACAGGCCCATTCAAGAGACCCAGTACTTC
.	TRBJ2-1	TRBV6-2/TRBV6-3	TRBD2	CASSQAGGGNEQFF	TGTGCCAGCAGCCAAGCGGGAGGGGGCAATGAGCAGTTCTTC
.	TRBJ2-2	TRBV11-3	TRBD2	CASSFAYGRSRTGELFF	TGTGCCAGCAGCTTCGCATACGGGAGGTCGAGGACCGGGGAGCTGTTTTTT
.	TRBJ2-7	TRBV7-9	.	CASSLAEAGGHEQYF	TGTGCCAGCAGCTTAGCGGAAGCAGGGGGGCACGAGCAGTACTTC
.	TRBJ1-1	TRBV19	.	CAAGGRLEAFF	TGTGCCGCGGGCGGGCGACTTGAAGCTTTCTTT
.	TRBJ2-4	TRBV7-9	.	CASSLDDSYRYF	TGTGCCAGCAGCCTAGACGACAGCTACAGATACTTC
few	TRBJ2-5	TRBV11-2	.	CASSLEPSRAQYF	TGTGCCAGCAGCTTAGAACCGAGCAGGGCCCAGTACTTC
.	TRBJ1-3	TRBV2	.	CASSVRSDSGNTIYF	TGTGCCAGCAGTGTGAGGTCAGACTCTGGAAACACCATATATTTT
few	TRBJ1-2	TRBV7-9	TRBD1	CASSPDRAGSNYGYTF	TGTGCCAGCAGCCCTGACAGGGCCGGGAGCAACTATGGCTACACCTTC
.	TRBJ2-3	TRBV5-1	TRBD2	CASSLETSFIDTQYF	TGCGCCAGCAGCTTGGAGACTAGCTTTATAGATACGCAGTATTTT
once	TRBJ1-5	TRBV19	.	CASSIAGRVRQPQHF	TGTGCCAGTAGTATCGCAGGCAGGGTGAGGCAGCCCCAGCATTTT
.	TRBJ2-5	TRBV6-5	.	CASSREKSETQYF	TGTGCCAGCAGTCGGGAAAAAAGCGAGACCCAGTACTTC
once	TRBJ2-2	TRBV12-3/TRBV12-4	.	CASSFGLAGELFF	TGTGCCAGCAGTTTCGGGTTAGCGGGGGAGCTGTTTTTT
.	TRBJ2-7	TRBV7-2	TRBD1	CASSLGQVRAYEQYF	TGTGCCAGCAGCCTTGGACAGGTTAGGGCCTACGAGCAGTACTTC
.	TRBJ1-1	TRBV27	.	CASSFRSGSTEAFF	TGTGCCAGCAGTTTCAGATCAGGGTCCACTGAAGCTTTCTTT
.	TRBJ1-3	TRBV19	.	CASQFAGRTSFGNTIYF	TGTGCCAGCCAATTCGCCGGGAGAACCTCTTTTGGAAACACCATATATTTT
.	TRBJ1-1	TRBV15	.	CATSRVARGGTEAFF	TGTGCCACCAGCAGAGTCGCTAGGGGGGGCACTGAAGCTTTCTTT